The clone carrying this T cell receptor (beta chain) has at least ten counts. Antigen unknown. The sample originates from a study of identical twins. A universal primer site was incorporated via template switching, and the cDNA contained unique molecular identifiers. MiXCR, applied by TCRdb to the 5' RACE reads, yields one record per CDR3 protein. The table includes about 340,000 distinct CDR3 sequences, more than 9% detected once. The junction had 1 base not matched to a gene; V was cut back by 3 bases and J by 2 bases. Germline CDR1 KGHSH, CDR2 LQKENI. CDR3 size: 15 residues. General study points: Cord blood's abundant beta clonotypes had fewer insertions, unlike memory repertoires. Without tracking the same donors, conclusions rested on cross-sectional statistical analysis.

Separately, the same data were catalogued under a study of yellow fever vaccine responses in identical twins.

The sample consisted of CD8+ T cells sorted from blood. The chain recombines TRBV18 with TRBJ2-2; TRBD1 matches 9 bases. The sequence came from a woman aged 18-29 years in good health. The CDR3: CASSPDRGNTGELFF. The CDR3 bases are TGTGCCAGCTCACCGGACAGGGGAAACACCGGGGAGCTGTTTTTT.